This TCR beta chain was retrieved from a study of cytomegalovirus exposure and HLA in healthy donors. Of note for this clone: The junction shows a germline mismatch at one end, possibly a read error.

Donors were drawn from the roughly 130-subject validation cohort, separate from the approximately 670-subject first cohort. Germline-derived CDR1 and CDR2 are MNHNS and SASEGT. The CDR3 consists of 16 residues. Only in-frame clones appear in the TCRdb table, and some are missing; sequencing was by immunoSEQ multiplex PCR. The data hold about 73,000 clones, with approximately 95% observed a single time. This TCR was sampled from a man aged 18 to 29 in good health and CMV-seronegative. The sequencing sample was made of PBMCs. V gene TRBV6-1 combines with J gene TRBJ1-6; D is ambiguous. The CDR3 DNA is TGTGCCAGCAGCGAAGACCACAATGCCCCGAATTCACCCCTCCACTTT. Its translation: CASSEDHNAPNSPLHF.